This T cell receptor (beta chain) was obtained from a study of shared T cell receptors in the human thymus. Clones were read by immunoSEQ multiplex PCR, and TCRdb kept only the in-frame ones, dropping some. Of around 340,000 clones in the sample, 85% to 95% were seen once. Between the trimmed V and J ends, which lost 3 bases and 4 bases, there was a span of 12 bases. Germline-derived CDR1 and CDR2 are KGHSH and LQKENI. This CDR3 has 15 residues. The TCR originated in a human donor. The rearrangement links TRBV18 to TRBJ1-4; D possibly corresponds to TRBD1 (5 bases). The sample comprised thymocytes. CDR3 residues: CASSPAARDNEKLFF. The CDR3, as DNA: TGTGCCAGCTCACCGGCGGCCAGGGATAATGAAAAACTGTTTTTT. Drawing the rest from reference TRBV18 and TRBJ1-4, the complete variable domain is NAGVMQNPRHLVRRRGQEARLRCSPMKGHSHVYWYRQLPEEGLKFMVYLQKENIIDESGMPKERFSAEFPKEGPSILRIQQVVRGDSAAYFCASSPAARDNEKLFFGSGTQLSVL.